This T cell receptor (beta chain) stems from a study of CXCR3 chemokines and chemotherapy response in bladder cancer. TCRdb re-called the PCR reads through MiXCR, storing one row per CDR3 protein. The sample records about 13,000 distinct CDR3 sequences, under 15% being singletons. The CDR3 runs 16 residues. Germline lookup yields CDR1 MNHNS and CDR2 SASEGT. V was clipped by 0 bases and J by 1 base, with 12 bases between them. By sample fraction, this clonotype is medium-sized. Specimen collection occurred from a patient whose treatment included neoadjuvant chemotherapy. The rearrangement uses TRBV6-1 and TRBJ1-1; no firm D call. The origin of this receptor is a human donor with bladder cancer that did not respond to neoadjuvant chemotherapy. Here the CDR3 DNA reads TGTGCCAGCAGTGAAGCGTTTCGACAACAGAACACTGAAGCTTTCTTT. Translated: CASSEAFRQQNTEAFF.